This TCR beta chain was observed in a study of cytomegalovirus exposure and HLA in healthy donors. General observations from the study: Later analysis suggested links between common viral pathogens and several top significant clusters. In vitro confirmation showed three CMV-associated chains to be CMV antigen specific. TCR beta chains numbering more than 150 were designated cytomegalovirus-associated. Certain indistinguishable V segments, among them TRBV6-2 and TRBV6-3, were excluded.

This PCR relied on a set of 60 Vbeta primers and 13 Jbeta primers. Clones were read by immunoSEQ multiplex PCR, and TCRdb kept only the in-frame ones, dropping some. The table lists about 180,000 clones, roughly 82% of them singletons, with over 1.5% in the top ten. The CDR3 is 13 residues long. Regarding this clone: What it recognizes is unknown.

Sequencing used PBMCs. The chain combines TRBV21-1 with TRBJ1-5; the tabulated D call, TRBD1, remains unverified against the DNA. TRBV21-1 is classified as a pseudogene. This TCR was sampled from a man aged 40-49 years in good health and CMV-seronegative. DNA of the CDR3: TGTGCCAGAGAGCGCAGGGACAATCAGCCCCAGCATTTT. Amino acid sequence: CARERRDNQPQHF.